These T cell receptor beta chains were read from a single sample in a study of cytomegalovirus exposure and HLA in healthy donors. Method: immunoSEQ multiplex PCR; TCRdb's copy keeps in-frame clones and lacks some. Among roughly 100,000 clones listed, 70% to 85% were seen once. Sequenced material: PBMCs. The receptors derive from a woman under 30 in good health and CMV-seropositive. Each CDR3 is given with its conserved first and last residue. Each record gives: CDR3 DNA, CDR3 protein, V gene, J gene, D gene, clone size. D genes are given only for firm matches. The size of a clone is reported for some rows only, either as once, few or many, or as a class for expanded clones.

CDR3nt: TGCGCCAGCAGCTTTGGGGGGGCGCAGTACAAGGAGCAGTTCTTC
CDR3aa: CASSFGGAQYKEQFF
v_gene: TRBV5-1
j_gene: TRBJ2-1
d_gene: .
abundance: .

CDR3nt: TGTGCCAGCAGCTTCGACAGCTATGGCTACACCTTC
CDR3aa: CASSFDSYGYTF
v_gene: TRBV5-6
j_gene: TRBJ1-2
d_gene: .
abundance: .

CDR3nt: TGTGCCAGCAGCCGGACTAGCGGGACGGGCGCTGAGCAGTTCTTC
CDR3aa: CASSRTSGTGAEQFF
v_gene: TRBV7-2
j_gene: TRBJ2-1
d_gene: TRBD2
abundance: once

CDR3nt: TGTGCCAGCAGCTTAGACGGTAGCAATCAGCCCCAGCATTTT
CDR3aa: CASSLDGSNQPQHF
v_gene: TRBV7-9
j_gene: TRBJ1-5
d_gene: .
abundance: .

CDR3nt: TGTGCCAGCACCCGGGTCGCTGGCTACACCTTC
CDR3aa: CASTRVAGYTF
v_gene: TRBV7-2
j_gene: TRBJ1-2
d_gene: .
abundance: .

CDR3nt: TGTTCCAGCAGCCCAGGACAGCCTGAAGCTTTCTTT
CDR3aa: CSSSPGQPEAFF
v_gene: TRBV7-9
j_gene: TRBJ1-1
d_gene: .
abundance: .

CDR3nt: TGTGCCAGCGTGTCAAATTCCTACGAGCAGTACTTC
CDR3aa: CASVSNSYEQYF
v_gene: TRBV25-1
j_gene: TRBJ2-7
d_gene: .
abundance: .

CDR3nt: TGTGCCTGGGTTCAGGGGCACGGGGAGCTGTTTTTT
CDR3aa: CAWVQGHGELFF
v_gene: TRBV30
j_gene: TRBJ2-2
d_gene: .
abundance: few

CDR3nt: TGTGCCAGCAGTGAGTGGGACAGGGGGCTCTATGGCTACACCTTC
CDR3aa: CASSEWDRGLYGYTF
v_gene: TRBV6-1
j_gene: TRBJ1-2
d_gene: TRBD1
abundance: .

CDR3nt: TGTGCCAGCAGCTTAGTCCAAGGGGCCACCGAGCAGTACTTC
CDR3aa: CASSLVQGATEQYF
v_gene: TRBV7-9
j_gene: TRBJ2-7
d_gene: .
abundance: once

CDR3nt: TGTGCCAGTAGTATTCCGACTTCAGCCCAGCCCCAGCATTTT
CDR3aa: CASSIPTSAQPQHF
v_gene: TRBV19
j_gene: TRBJ1-5
d_gene: .
abundance: .

CDR3nt: TGCAGCGGAGGACTAGCGGGAGGCCACTCCTACAATGAGCAGTTCTTC
CDR3aa: CSGGLAGGHSYNEQFF
v_gene: TRBV29-1
j_gene: TRBJ2-1
d_gene: TRBD2
abundance: .

CDR3nt: TGTGCCAGCAGCTTACGGGTTGACAGTGAAAAACTGTTTTTT
CDR3aa: CASSLRVDSEKLFF
v_gene: TRBV7-9
j_gene: TRBJ1-4
d_gene: .
abundance: .

CDR3nt: TGTGCCAACGGGGGTGGGTACGAGCAGTACTTC
CDR3aa: CANGGGYEQYF
v_gene: TRBV6-1
j_gene: TRBJ2-7
d_gene: .
abundance: .

CDR3nt: TGTGCCAGCAGCGTAGCGGGTAGGATTCCAGATACGCAGTATTTT
CDR3aa: CASSVAGRIPDTQYF
v_gene: TRBV9
j_gene: TRBJ2-3
d_gene: .
abundance: .

CDR3nt: TGTGCCAGCAGCTTAGAAGGGGGCGGATCCTACGAGCAGTACTTC
CDR3aa: CASSLEGGGSYEQYF
v_gene: TRBV7-2
j_gene: TRBJ2-7
d_gene: TRBD1
abundance: few

CDR3nt: TGTGCCAGCAGGGACCGGGACAGGGGGCTGGAGACCCAGTACTTC
CDR3aa: CASRDRDRGLETQYF
v_gene: TRBV28
j_gene: TRBJ2-5
d_gene: TRBD1
abundance: .

CDR3nt: TGTGCCAGCAGGTCCTTGGGCCGGTACGAGCAGTACTTC
CDR3aa: CASRSLGRYEQYF
v_gene: TRBV27
j_gene: TRBJ2-7
d_gene: .
abundance: few

CDR3nt: TGTGCCAGTAGTCCCGACAGGTATAATTCACCCCTCCACTTT
CDR3aa: CASSPDRYNSPLHF
v_gene: TRBV19
j_gene: TRBJ1-6
d_gene: .
abundance: once